The 26 T cell receptor beta chains given below trace back to one sample, sequenced in a study of cytomegalovirus exposure and HLA in healthy donors. The primer mix had 60 Vbeta and 13 Jbeta primers. The table came from immunoSEQ multiplex PCR; TCRdb's copy has only in-frame clones and leaves some out. The table records approximately 190,000 clones, more than 75% of them present only once. What was sequenced was PBMCs. These receptors all stem from a woman aged 30 to 39 in good health and CMV-seropositive.

This chain connects TRBV18 to TRBJ1-1, with D maybe TRBD1 (5 bases). Germline CDR1 and CDR2: KGHSH and LQKENI. V was clipped by 3 bases and J by 4 bases, with 15 bases between them. This CDR3 spans 15 amino acids. The CDR3 DNA reads TGTGCCAGCTCACCCAGGGAAGCCCGTAGCACTGAAGCTTTCTTT. Translation gives CASSPREARSTEAFF. Complete variable domain (other parts from reference TRBV18 and TRBJ1-1): NAGVMQNPRHLVRRRGQEARLRCSPMKGHSHVYWYRQLPEEGLKFMVYLQKENIIDESGMPKERFSAEFPKEGPSILRIQQVVRGDSAAYFCASSPREARSTEAFFGQGTRLTVV.

The chain combines TRBV7-6 with TRBJ1-3; weak D call: TRBD1 (6 bases). The V end was cut by 1 base, the J end by 0 bases, with 10 bases between. The CDR3 runs 16 residues. Looked up from germline, CDR1 is SGHVS and CDR2 is FNYEAQ. CDR3 sequence: CASSLGQVHSGNTIYF. CDR3 DNA sequence: TGTGCCAGCAGCTTAGGACAGGTACACTCTGGAAACACCATATATTTT.

This rearrangement joins TRBV19 to TRBJ2-2; 8 bases map to TRBD1. The trim removed 4 bases at V and 3 bases at J, leaving 7 bases unmatched. Germline V gives CDR1 LNHDA, CDR2 SQIVND (reference sequence). The CDR3 loop spans 16 amino acids. CDR3 bases: TGTGCCAGTAGTACGCCCCTACAGGGGGACACCGGGGAGCTGTTTTTT. Protein sequence: CASSTPLQGDTGELFF.

This rearrangement joins TRBV7-2 to TRBJ2-6, with D possibly being TRBD2 (7 bases). V was shortened by 3 bases and J by 2 bases, with 14 bases between the two germline ends. Germline CDR1 reads SGHTA; CDR2 reads FQGNSA. The length of the CDR3 is 17 residues. For the CDR3, the DNA is TGTGCCAGCAGCTTTCGGGGGGCCGCGGCTGGGGCCAACGTCCTGACTTTC. This gives the protein CASSFRGAAAGANVLTF.

This chain uses TRBV28 with TRBJ2-5; 7 bases align to TRBD1. Germline values: CDR1 MDHEN, CDR2 SYDVKM. Trimming at V came to 3 bases and at J to 4 bases, leaving 5 bases not matched to a gene. The CDR3 runs 14 residues. The CDR3 reads CASSFGDSSETQYF. The CDR3 coding sequence is TGTGCCAGCAGTTTCGGGGACAGCTCAGAGACCCAGTACTTC.

The rearrangement links TRBV11-2 to TRBJ2-3; D possibly corresponds to TRBD2 (5 bases). Deletions cut 5 bases from V and 5 bases from J, with 11 bases between. Looked up from germline, CDR1 is SGHAT and CDR2 is FQNNGV. This CDR3 is 13 amino acids long. This chain's CDR3 is CASSRTLGDTQYF. CDR3 nucleotides: TGTGCCAGCAGCCGGACTCTAGGAGATACGCAGTATTTT.

V usage is TRBV18 and J usage is TRBJ1-4; TRBD1 agrees at 7 bases. After removal of 3 bases from V and 0 bases from J, the junction contained 4 bases not matched to a gene. The CDR3 loop spans 16 amino acids. Germline V lookup: CDR1 KGHSH, CDR2 LQKENI. The CDR3 nucleotides are TGTGCCAGCTCACCTCGACAGGGTGCAACTAATGAAAAACTGTTTTTT. This sequence encodes CASSPRQGATNEKLFF.

The chain uses TRBV28 and TRBJ1-1, with D hard to call. This CDR3 region has 13 residues. CDR1 and CDR2 from the germline V gene are MDHEN and SYDVKM. Trimming stripped 5 bases from V and 1 base from J, with 8 bases between. CDR3 residues: CASSPNGNTEAFF. CDR3 coding DNA: TGTGCCAGCAGTCCTAACGGGAACACTGAAGCTTTCTTT.

The chain carries TRBV19 and TRBJ1-5, with 9 positions matching TRBD1. Trimming cost V 8 bases and J 8 bases; bases outside gene matches: 7. Germline CDR1 reads LNHDA; CDR2 reads SQIVND (reference sequence). The CDR3 length is 13 residues. CDR3 nucleotide sequence: TGTGCCAGTTCCGGGACAGGGAGTAAGCCCCAGCATTTT. It encodes CASSGTGSKPQHF.

DNA for the CDR3: TGTGCCAGCAGGCATCCGACACAGTTATACGAGCAGTACTTC. This gives the protein CASRHPTQLYEQYF. This sequence joins TRBV6-5 and TRBJ2-7; D gene unclear. Trimming left V 6 bases short and J 4 bases short, with 16 bases between. CDR1 and CDR2 (germline): MNHEY, SVGAGI. CDR3 length equals 14 residues.

The chain joins TRBV9 to TRBJ2-1; TRBD2 agrees at 11 bases. The CDR3 covers 16 residues. CDR1 SGDLS and CDR2 YYNGEE come from the germline V gene. After removal of 5 bases from V and 0 bases from J, the junction contained 4 bases not matched to a gene. The CDR3 region is CASSPTSGSSYNEQFF. The CDR3 DNA follows: TGTGCCAGCAGTCCTACTAGCGGGAGCTCCTACAATGAGCAGTTCTTC.

The chain couples TRBV28 to TRBJ2-7, with D maybe TRBD2 (6 bases). The CDR3 sequence is 11 residues long. The germline CDR1 and CDR2 sequences are MDHEN and SYDVKM. V was clipped by 9 bases and J by 4 bases, with 10 bases between them. CDR3 region: CASSGVYEQYF. For the CDR3, the DNA is TGTGCCAGTTCGGGAGTTTACGAGCAGTACTTC.

There are a few counts of this clone. The rearrangement uses TRBV19 and TRBJ1-1; no clear D. CDR1 is LNHDA and CDR2 is SQIVND in the germline V gene (reference sequence). Trimming removed 3 bases at V and 4 bases at J, with 15 bases between. The CDR3 spans 15 residues. DNA of the CDR3: TGTGCCAGTAGTATGGTGTTCGGGGTGAGCACTGAAGCTTTCTTT. Translation: CASSMVFGVSTEAFF.

This clone was found once. The J gene is TRBJ2-3, the V gene TRBV19, with 8 bases fitting TRBD2. The germline gives CDR1 LNHDA, CDR2 SQIVND (reference sequence). The CDR3 contains 14 residues. The J segment lost 6 bases and the V segment lost 5 bases, leaving 7 bases of the junction unmatched. Here the CDR3 DNA reads TGTGCCAGTAGTGGAAGCGGGGGAACCGATACGCAGTATTTT. It encodes CASSGSGGTDTQYF.

The chain has TRBV5-1 and TRBJ2-5; D is uncertain. Trimming left V 2 bases short and J 6 bases short, with 17 bases between. CDR1 is SGHRS, CDR2 YFSETQ, per germline. The CDR3 is made up of 15 amino acids. The CDR3 loop reads CASSFTTDPQQTQYF. Here the CDR3 DNA reads TGCGCCAGCAGCTTTACAACAGATCCTCAGCAGACCCAGTACTTC.

The genes are TRBV19 and TRBJ2-3; 7 bases align to TRBD2. The CDR3 has 13 residues. Germline CDR1 is LNHDA and CDR2 is SQIVND (reference sequence). Trimming removed 5 bases from V and 3 bases from J; junction bases left unmatched: 2. This CDR3 reads CASSGGGTDTQYF. The CDR3 coding sequence is TGTGCCAGTAGTGGGGGAGGGACAGATACGCAGTATTTT.

To note about this clone: The sample holds other DNA sequences that translate to the same CDR3. CDR3 protein: CASSYGADQPQHF. The CDR3 DNA reads TGTGCCAGCAGTTACGGGGCGGACCAGCCCCAGCATTTT. The V call is TRBV6-5, the J call TRBJ1-5, with D maybe TRBD1 (5 bases). Looked up from germline, CDR1 is MNHEY and CDR2 is SVGAGI. The CDR3 extends over 13 amino acids. Trimming left V 2 bases short and J 7 bases short, with 9 bases between.

V gene TRBV6-5 combines with J gene TRBJ2-2; weak D call: TRBD2 (6 bases). This CDR3 spans 16 amino acids. CDR1 MNHEY and CDR2 SVGAGI come from the germline V gene. Trimming pared 4 bases from V and 2 bases from J, leaving 14 bases between. The CDR3 coding sequence is TGTGCCAGCAGTTCCTCTGGGGGGTTAAACACCGGGGAGCTGTTTTTT. As protein: CASSSSGGLNTGELFF.

The J gene is TRBJ2-5, the V gene TRBV19; 12 nucleotides align to TRBD2. The junction had 4 bases not matched to a gene; V was cut back by 7 bases and J by 1 base. The CDR3 is 15 amino acids. Germline V gene sequence: CDR1 LNHDA, CDR2 SQIVND (reference sequence). Here the CDR3 reads CASKRTSGVQETQYF. DNA for the CDR3: TGTGCCAGTAAACGGACTAGCGGGGTCCAAGAGACCCAGTACTTC.

This clone was picked up a small number of times. One end of the junction varies from germline; a read error may be responsible. The chain couples TRBV6-6 to TRBJ2-1; 16 nucleotides agree with TRBD2. The CDR3 is 12 amino acids. Germline V lookup: CDR1 MNHNY, CDR2 SVGAGI (reference sequence). CDR3 amino acids: CGTSGGANEQFF. The CDR3 nucleotides read TGCGGGACTAGCGGGGGGGCTAATGAGCAGTTCTTC.

J is TRBJ2-6 and V is TRBV19, with D possibly being TRBD1 (6 bases). Trimming took 4 bases from V and 0 from J, leaving 7 bases between them. This CDR3 is built from 15 residues. Germline loops: CDR1 LNHDA, CDR2 SQIVND (reference sequence). Here the CDR3 DNA reads TGTGCCAGTAGTACACAGGGCTCTGGGGCCAACGTCCTGACTTTC. It specifies CASSTQGSGANVLTF.

The chain recombines TRBV27 with TRBJ2-7, with 7 bases matching TRBD1. Per germline, CDR1 MNHEY and CDR2 SMNVEV (reference sequence). V was pared by 5 bases and J by 3 bases, with 7 bases of the junction left unmatched. This CDR3 region has 14 residues. CDR3 residues: CASSPRDSYYEQYF. The CDR3 bases are TGTGCCAGCAGTCCCCGGGACAGCTACTACGAGCAGTACTTC.

The chain recombines TRBV6-5 with TRBJ1-3; D ambiguous. V shed 8 bases and J shed 5 bases, with 7 bases lying between them. There are 11 residues in the CDR3. CDR1 is MNHEY and CDR2 is SVGAGI in the germline V gene. DNA for the CDR3: TGTGCCAGCGCCCTACGAAACACCATATATTTT. It encodes CASALRNTIYF.

The rearrangement links TRBV4-1 to TRBJ1-1, with D uncertain. V lost 1 base and J lost 4, with 13 bases in between. The CDR3 sequence is 15 residues long. Germline CDR1 MGHRA, CDR2 YSYEKL. CDR3 nucleotide sequence: TGCGCCAGCAGCCAAGTGGGAGAGTCGACCACTGAAGCTTTCTTT. It translates to CASSQVGESTTEAFF.

This clone was seen once. This chain uses TRBV30 with TRBJ1-2, with 10 bases lining up with TRBD1. This CDR3 comprises 15 residues. Looked up from germline, CDR1 is GTSNPN and CDR2 is SVGIG (reference sequence). With V trimmed by 3 bases and J by 2 bases, 6 bases remained unmatched. The CDR3 bases are TGTGCCTGGAGCGATCAGACAGGGGGCAACTATGGCTACACCTTC. Amino acid sequence: CAWSDQTGGNYGYTF.

Regarding this clone: The sample has other DNA sequences that encode this CDR3 too. The chain recombines TRBV9 with TRBJ2-7, with D unresolved. Trimming removed 0 bases at V and 7 bases at J, with 11 bases between. The CDR3 runs to 13 residues. Germline values: CDR1 SGDLS, CDR2 YYNGEE. Here the CDR3 reads CASSVGGSGEQYF. In DNA, the CDR3 is TGTGCCAGCAGCGTAGGTGGGTCCGGGGAGCAGTACTTC.